This TCR beta chain stems from a study of T cells in Graves' hyperthyroidism and ophthalmopathy. This clonotype was seen ten or more times. TCR beta CDR3 regions were amplified from RNA transcripts. RT-PCR in the first round (using the HTBI primer set) targeted the TCR CDR3. MiXCR, run by TCRdb on the multiplex PCR reads, gives a single entry per CDR3 protein. The sample carries approximately 560,000 distinct CDR3 sequences, approximately 14% recorded once. The germline gives CDR1 MNHNS, CDR2 SASEGT. Deletions cut 4 bases from V and 1 base from J, with 13 bases between. This CDR3 comprises 15 residues.

Sequencing was carried out using blood. The receptor comes from a woman aged 25 to 39 with Graves' hyperthyroidism. This chain joins TRBV6-1 and TRBJ1-2; D gene unclear. The CDR3, as DNA: TGTGCCAGCAGTGGGAGTCGGGATGTTAACTATGGCTACACCTTC. This gives the protein CASSGSRDVNYGYTF.